This T cell receptor beta chain derives from a study of T-cell reconstitution after alpha-beta-depleted transplantation in children listed by TCRdb under 2016. Looking at the study overall: T-cell immune reconstitution after TCRalphabeta/CD19-depleted allogeneic hematopoietic cell transplantation in children was quantitatively tracked in the study by means of TCR repertoire profiling. Overall results and qualifications from the work: Hyperexpanded clone frequencies declined over subsequent months; after one year, T-cell counts and TCRbeta diversity were mostly attributed to newly produced T cells. In some patients, the high TCRbeta diversity seen at day 60 was put down to recipient T cells and intrathymic progenitors that had survived conditioning. The apparently early recovery of alphabetaT-cell counts about two months after transplant reportedly depended on only several hundred rapidly expanded clones that came from non-depleted graft cells.

The sample's treatment or condition label is to be understood as: allogeneic hematopoietic cell transplantation with graft depleted of TCRalphabeta T cells and CD19 B cells. The children who served as transplant recipients had been given grafts of TCRalphabeta/CD19-depleted allogeneic hematopoietic cells. Comment on this clonotype: Its binding antigen is unknown. There are no base qualities to consult, and no much larger clone falls within one base.

Counted from cysteine to phenylalanine, this CDR3 has 14 amino acids. Solely the CDR3 DNA is kept, with 42 bases framed from the first base. V drops 5 bases and J drops 3 bases, leaving 13 bases in between. In the germline V gene, CDR1 corresponds to SGHNT and CDR2 to YENEEA. Libraries were built with PCR. The sequencing machine was an Illumina HiSeq 2500. TCR libraries were prepared with molecular barcoding, using unique molecular identifiers to normalize TCRbeta repertoire quantification. TCRdb took the public reads, trimmed them with fastp at Q25, ran MiXCR for clone calling and kept in-frame beta chains. Every CDR3 protein is listed once, alongside the most common genes and DNA of its rows. This sample has some 290,000 distinct CDR3 sequences in its table, and approximately 20% of those were observed once. The top ten hold roughly 11% of the sample.

The chain is assembled from TRBV11-3 and TRBJ2-5; the D gene is perhaps TRBD2, from 5 matching bases. The source was PBMCs, mostly from graft donor cells, collected 180 days after TCRalphabeta/CD19-depleted stem cell transplant. The clonotype comes from a male patient between 10 and 17 years old who had a stem cell transplant for acute lymphoblastic leukemia, so the T cells may come from the graft donor. The CDR3 region has the sequence CASSASGIKETQYF. The nucleotides are TGTGCCAGCAGCGCCTCCGGGATTAAAGAGACCCAGTACTTC.